This TCR beta chain was captured in a study of T cell responses to AZD1222 COVID-19 vaccine. Study summary: It was second doses at about 4 or about 12 weeks that were pooled. Study-wide results and caveats: Nearly half of spike-specific TCRs reportedly target variant regions that are unmutated in the B.1.351 and B.1.1.7 variants. The study found Spike-specific TCR breadth and depth rose after two AZD1222 doses. Donors were chiefly white British, with a greater number of females, and clonal diversity was perhaps underestimated.

Of note for this clone: Its antigen remains unidentified.

The protocol was immunoSEQ multiplex PCR, while the TCRdb copy is restricted to in-frame clones and leaves out a portion. The table shows over 60,000 clones, with around nine tenths occurring only once. The CDR3 covers 11 residues. This chain links TRBV21-1 with TRBJ1-2; no DNA check was done on the table's D call, TRBD1. TRBV21-1 is classified as a pseudogene. This receptor was identified in an adult in good health. Sample: peripheral blood, taken on day 0 of AZD1222 vaccination. CDR3 coding DNA: TGTACAACAGGGGCTAACTATGGCTACACCTTC. As protein: CTTGANYGYTF.